This T cell receptor beta chain was sequenced in a study of blood T cell repertoires in COVID-19. On the study more broadly: Italy, Spain and the United States were the sources of the convalescent and acute COVID-19 samples. PBMCs, B-cell-depleted T cells, or T cells were the source of the cDNA or gDNA that made up the material.

The CDR3 sequence is 13 residues long. Between the trimmed V and J ends, which lost 5 bases and 13 bases, there was a span of 18 bases. CDR1 and CDR2 from the germline V gene are LGHNA and YSLEER. As processed by the authors: Scientists estimated how many nucleated cells there were by amplifying reference gene primers. Method: immunoSEQ multiplex PCR; TCRdb's copy keeps in-frame clones and lacks some. V, J and clone size reflect that table, while D and trimming were determined from the DNA. The sample holds more than 95,000 clones; about four fifths are singletons and the top ten take approximately 15%. This clone was detected only a few times.

The sample comprised peripheral blood. V is TRBV4-3 and J is TRBJ2-1, with D possibly being TRBD2 (6 bases). The sequence was obtained from a woman of 80 years or more with acute or convalescent COVID-19. This CDR3 is CASSGRLVQVQFF. Written as DNA, the CDR3 is TGCGCCAGCAGCGGAAGACTAGTTCAGGTTCAGTTCTTC.